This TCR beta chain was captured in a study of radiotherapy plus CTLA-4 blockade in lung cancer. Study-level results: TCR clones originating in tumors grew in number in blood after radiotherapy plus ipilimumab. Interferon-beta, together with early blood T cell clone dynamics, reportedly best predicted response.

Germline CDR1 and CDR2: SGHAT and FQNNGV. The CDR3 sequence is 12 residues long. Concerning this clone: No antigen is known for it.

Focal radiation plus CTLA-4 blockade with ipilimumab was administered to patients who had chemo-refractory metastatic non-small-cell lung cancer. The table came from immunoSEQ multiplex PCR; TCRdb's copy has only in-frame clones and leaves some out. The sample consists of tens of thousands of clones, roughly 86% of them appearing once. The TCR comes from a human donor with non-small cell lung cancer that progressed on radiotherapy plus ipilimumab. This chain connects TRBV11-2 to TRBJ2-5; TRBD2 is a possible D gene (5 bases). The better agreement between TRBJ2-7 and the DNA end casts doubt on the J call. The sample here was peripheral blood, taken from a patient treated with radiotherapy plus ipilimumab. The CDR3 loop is CASSRGLYEQYF. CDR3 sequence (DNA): TGTGCCAGCAGCCGGGGTCTGTACGAGCAGTACTTC.